This T cell receptor (beta chain) was captured in a study of CXCR3-negative and CXCR3-positive naive CD8 T cells (dated by TCRdb to between 2018 and 2021). The study in broad terms: In total, about 135 million TRB reads were obtained, corresponding to roughly 1.5 +/- 0.3 million reads per library. Diversity and physicochemical repertoire analyses were performed on approximately 10 donors pooled from two independent experiments. The TRBV-TRBJ cluster analysis covered naive subsets from five or six donors and memory cells from 3 donors. On the study overall, not on this receptor specifically: Because surface CD5, which is linked to self-reactivity in mice, was comparable between the naive subsets, TCR interaction strength was also inferred from TRB CDR3 physicochemical properties. Freshly isolated PBMCs were used for most assays because CXCR3 expression went down partially after cryopreservation. TRBV-TRBJ usage was similar between naive CXCR3-negative and CXCR3-positive cells from the same donor, while memory cells showed distinct patterns. Comparably high repertoire diversity was found in both naive subsets, whereas much lower repertoire diversity was found in memory CD8+ T cells. Compared with CXCR3-negative naive cells, CXCR3-positive naive cells had TRB CDR3s with higher hydrophobicity (lower Kidera factor 4), lower energy, and higher strength and volume indices.

To note about this clonotype: Which antigen it targets is not known.

For CDR1 and CDR2, the germline V gene (reference sequence) lists SEHNR and FQNEAQ. The CDR3 measures 15 amino acids from cysteine to phenylalanine. DNA is not on record. Instrument used: NextSeq 550. The Human TCR Profiling Kit (MiLaboratory) was used to make UMI-labeled 5' RACE TRB cDNA libraries. The full amount of extracted RNA was used for cDNA synthesis, and the full amount of resulting cDNA was used for PCR amplification. Libraries were prepared in parallel using an identical number of PCR cycles. In the original analysis: MIGEC and MiXCR extracted about 50,000 +/- 10,000 unique UMI-labeled TRB cDNA molecules per library, requiring at least two reads per UMI. On average, around 40,000 +/- 10,000 functional in-frame TRB CDR3 nucleotide clonotypes lacking stop codons were found per library. After downsampling to 5000 UMI-labeled TRB molecules per sample, diversity metrics, including normalized Shannon-Wiener and Chao1, were computed in VDJtools. VDJtools computed clonotype-size-weighted physicochemical properties of the central five CDR3 residues: interaction energy, strength, volume and Kidera factor 4. TCRdb reprocessed the reads, reporting each CDR3 protein sequence once and no DNA. The V and J calls and clone size are TCRdb's, not the authors'. The table for this sample records 150,000 or so distinct CDR3 sequences. Approximately 0.5% of the sample is in the top ten clones.

Each CD8+ T cell subset was flow-sorted in triplicate, and some 300,000 cells per subset were placed directly into RLT lysis buffer. Naive CD8+ T cells were defined stringently as CD45RO-CCR7+CD27+CD95- to exclude memory contaminants. Peripheral blood mononuclear cells were isolated from buffy coats by standard density gradient centrifugation. Naive CXCR3-negative and CXCR3-positive CD8+ T cells were flow-sorted on a FACSAria III. Total RNA was extracted from sorted cells using an RNeasy Mini Kit. This clonotype was sampled from a human donor in good health. Some clones in this sample may be carry-over from other donors' samples. The sequence is built from TRBV7-9 and TRBJ1-1; absent DNA, TCRdb's TRBD1 call cannot be checked. Sequenced sample: naive CXCR3+ CD8+ T cells from blood. The cell subset or site tag for this specimen amounts to: CD45RO-CCR7+CD27+CD95- naive CD8+ T cells expressing CXCR3 (TNR3+). Here the CDR3 is given as CASSFPGSVNTEAFF.